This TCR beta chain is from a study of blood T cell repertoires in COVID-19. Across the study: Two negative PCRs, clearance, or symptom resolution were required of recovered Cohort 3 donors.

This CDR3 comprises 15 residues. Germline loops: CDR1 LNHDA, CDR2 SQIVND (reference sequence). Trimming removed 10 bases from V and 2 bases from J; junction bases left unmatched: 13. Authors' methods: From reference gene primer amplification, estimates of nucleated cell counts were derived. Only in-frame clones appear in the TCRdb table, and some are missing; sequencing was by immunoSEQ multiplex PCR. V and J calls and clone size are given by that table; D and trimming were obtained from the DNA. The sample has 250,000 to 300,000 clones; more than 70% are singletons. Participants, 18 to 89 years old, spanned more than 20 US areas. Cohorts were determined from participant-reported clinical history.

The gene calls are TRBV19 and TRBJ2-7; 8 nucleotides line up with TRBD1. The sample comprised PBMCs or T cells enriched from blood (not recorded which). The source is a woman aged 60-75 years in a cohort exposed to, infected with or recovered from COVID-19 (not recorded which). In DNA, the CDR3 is TGTGCCAATCACCCGGACAGGGCCTGTCCCTACGAGCAGTACTTC. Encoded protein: CANHPDRACPYEQYF.